A selection of T cell receptor beta chains follows, all from one sample in a study of blood T cell repertoires in COVID-19. The table came from immunoSEQ multiplex PCR; TCRdb's copy has only in-frame clones and leaves some out. Of roughly 140,000 clones listed, 75% to 90% were seen once; the top ten hold 2% to 3%. The sequenced sample consisted of peripheral blood. The source is a woman aged 70-85 years with acute or convalescent COVID-19. CDR3s include the opening cysteine and the closing phenylalanine or tryptophan. A D gene is named only where the DNA matches it firmly. The size of a clone is reported for some rows only, either as once, few or many, or as a class for expanded clones.

>TRBD2|TRBJ2-2|TRBV7-6|few
TGTGCCAGCAGCCTCCGGGACTACACAAACACCGGGGAGCTGTTTTTT
CASSLRDYTNTGELFF
>TRBD2|TRBJ2-1|TRBV10-3|few
TGTGCCATCAGCGCCTATAGCGGGGTTTACAATGAGCAGTTCTTC
CAISAYSGVYNEQFF
>NA|TRBJ2-3|TRBV7-2|once
TGTGCCAGCAGCGCCGAGATCGCAGATACGCAGTATTTT
CASSAEIADTQYF
>TRBD1|TRBJ1-5|TRBV30|NA
TGTGCCTGGAGTGCCGACAGGGGAGGGCAGCCCCAGCATTTT
CAWSADRGGQPQHF
>TRBD1|TRBJ1-5|TRBV6-1|few
TGTGCCAGCAGTGAAGCGTTGGGACAGGTCTCGCCCCAGCATTTT
CASSEALGQVSPQHF
>TRBD1|TRBJ2-4|TRBV28|NA
TGTGCCAGCAGTCCCCCGGCAGGGGGCGAAAACATTCAGTACTTC
CASSPPAGGENIQYF
>NA|TRBJ2-6|TRBV3-1/TRBV3-2|NA
TGTGCCAGCAGCCAAGACAGCGGGCGGGGCTCTGGGGCCAACGTCCTGACTTTC
CASSQDSGRGSGANVLTF
>TRBD2|TRBJ2-5|TRBV18|NA
TGTGCCAGCTCACCGCTAGCGGGGGTCCAAGAGACCCAGTACTTC
CASSPLAGVQETQYF
>NA|TRBJ1-2|TRBV12-5|NA
TGTGCTAGTGGACAGGGAGGGTTTGGCTACACCTTC
CASGQGGFGYTF
>TRBD2|TRBJ2-1|TRBV5-4|medium-sized
TGTGCCAGCAGCGGGACTAGCGCTGAGCAGTTCTTC
CASSGTSAEQFF
>NA|TRBJ2-3|TRBV18|NA
TGTGCCAGCTCACCGTCTCCAGATACGCAGTATTTT
CASSPSPDTQYF
>TRBD1|TRBJ1-2|TRBV19|NA
TGTGCCAGTAGTATAGATCCGACCGGCGGACAGGAGGGTAACTATGGCTACACCTTC
CASSIDPTGGQEGNYGYTF
>TRBD1|TRBJ1-5|TRBV28|NA
TGTGCCAGCAGCGACAGGGACAGGGGGAGGAGGGGTCAGCCCCAGCATTTT
CASSDRDRGRRGQPQHF
>NA|TRBJ2-3|TRBV11-2|NA
TGTGCCACTATGTTTGAGCGGCTCAACACAGATACGCAGTATTTT
CATMFERLNTDTQYF
>TRBD1|TRBJ2-3|TRBV24-1|NA
TGTGCCACCAGTGGAGGACAGGGCACAGATACGCAGTATTTT
CATSGGQGTDTQYF
>TRBD1|TRBJ1-6|TRBV12-3/TRBV12-4|NA
TGTGCCAGCAGTTCCACCCTGGGACAGGTCCTCCACTTT
CASSSTLGQVLHF
>TRBD2|TRBJ2-3|TRBV4-1|NA
TGCGCCAGCAGCCACGGGACTAGCGGGGTTGAGGCAGATACGCAGTATTTT
CASSHGTSGVEADTQYF
>NA|TRBJ1-1|TRBV6-6|NA
TGTGCCAGTCAGATGAACACTGAAGCTTTCTTT
CASQMNTEAFF
>NA|TRBJ1-2|TRBV5-5|NA
TGTGCCAGCAGCCCCCGGGACTGGGGCTATGGCTACACCTTC
CASSPRDWGYGYTF
>TRBD2|TRBJ2-5|TRBV5-1|NA
TGCGCCAGCAGCTTTTTAGCGGGTCGAGGGTTAGAGACCCAGTACTTC
CASSFLAGRGLETQYF
>NA|TRBJ2-2|TRBV4-1|NA
TGCGCCAGCAGCCAAGAACAGGCCACCGGGGAGCTGTTTTTT
CASSQEQATGELFF
>TRBD2|TRBJ2-3|TRBV3-1/TRBV3-2|few
TGTGCCAGCAGCCAGGCTAGCGGGGGGGCAAATACGCAGTATTTT
CASSQASGGANTQYF
>NA|TRBJ1-4|TRBV5-8|once
TGTGCCAGCAGCTTGGAACAGGAAGGGGGTGAAAAACTGTTTTTT
CASSLEQEGGEKLFF
>NA|TRBJ2-7|TRBV12-1|NA
TGTGCCAGCAGCTTTGCTTCATTCCGGGTTTACGAGCAGTACTTC
CASSFASFRVYEQYF
>TRBD1|TRBJ2-7|TRBV27|NA
TGTGCCAGCAGTTTACTAACAGGGGGCTCCTACGAGCAGTACTTC
CASSLLTGGSYEQYF
>NA|TRBJ1-5|TRBV19|NA
TGTGCCAGTAGTATTATACGAGCGGGGGTTAAGGTTCAGCCCCAGCATTTT
CASSIIRAGVKVQPQHF
>NA|TRBJ1-5|TRBV7-2|NA
TGTGCCAGCAGCCCGGGGGGGTATAGCAATCAGCCCCAGCATTTT
CASSPGGYSNQPQHF
>NA|TRBJ1-5|TRBV9|NA
TGTGCCAGCAGCGTAGGGGCAGGAAATCAGCCCCAGCATTTT
CASSVGAGNQPQHF
>TRBD2|TRBJ2-5|TRBV13|NA
TGTGCCAGCAGCTTAGTAGCGGGGGGCATATCGGAGACCCAGTACTTC
CASSLVAGGISETQYF
>NA|TRBJ2-1|TRBV7-2|NA
TGTGCCAGCAGTCTATACGGTGAGCAGTTCTTC
CASSLYGEQFF
>NA|TRBJ2-3|TRBV4-2|NA
TGTGCCAGCGCCCTTAGTACGGGGAGCACAGATACGCAGTATTTT
CASALSTGSTDTQYF
>TRBD1|TRBJ2-1|TRBV6-7|NA
TGTGCCAGCAGTTACAGAACTGATCCCGAGGGGGCGATGTACAATGAGCAGTTCTTC
CASSYRTDPEGAMYNEQFF
>NA|TRBJ1-2|TRBV5-1|few
TGCGCCAGCAGAGACAGCTTCTTAGGCTACACCTTC
CASRDSFLGYTF
>NA|TRBJ1-5|TRBV5-8|once
TGTGCCAGCAGCCGGACCAACACAGGGATCTACCTTATTAGCAATCAGCCCCAGCATTTT
CASSRTNTGIYLISNQPQHF
>NA|TRBJ1-6|TRBV7-9|NA
TGTGCCAGCAGCTTAGAGGCAGGGGCTAGTTCACCCCTCCACTTT
CASSLEAGASSPLHF
>TRBD2|TRBJ2-3|TRBV9|NA
TGTGCCAGCAGCGTAGGTGCTAGCGGAGGCACAGATACGCAGTATTTT
CASSVGASGGTDTQYF
>TRBD1|TRBJ2-1|TRBV24-1|NA
TGTGCCACCAGTGATTCTGACAGGGGCCTTTACTCCTACAATGAGCAGTTCTTC
CATSDSDRGLYSYNEQFF
>TRBD1|TRBJ1-3|TRBV25-1|once
TGTGCCAGCCAACAGGGGGCGCCTGGAAACACCATATATTTT
CASQQGAPGNTIYF
>NA|TRBJ1-3|TRBV2|NA
TGTGCCAGCAGTGAAGTCGGAGGGGTTGGAAACACCATATATTTT
CASSEVGGVGNTIYF
>TRBD2|TRBJ2-7|TRBV27|NA
TGTGCCAGCAGTCTAGCCGGGGGGGGATTCTACGAGCAGTACTTC
CASSLAGGGFYEQYF
>NA|TRBJ1-6|TRBV6-4|few
TGTGCCAGCAGGATCGACTACTCCGGGAATTCACCCCTCCACTTT
CASRIDYSGNSPLHF
>TRBD1|TRBJ1-3|TRBV5-1|NA
TGCGCCAGCAGTTCAGGGGGTTCTGGAAACACCATATATTTT
CASSSGGSGNTIYF
>NA|TRBJ1-1|TRBV18|once
TGTGCCAGCTCAGGGGCGGAGAACACTGAAGCTTTCTTT
CASSGAENTEAFF
>TRBD2|TRBJ2-7|TRBV28|NA
TGTGCCAGCACCCTCGGGGGGAGCTCCTACGAGCAGTACTTC
CASTLGGSSYEQYF
>NA|TRBJ1-3|TRBV5-1|NA
TGCGCCAGCAGCCCGGGACTCGGAGGTTCTGGAAACACCATATATTTT
CASSPGLGGSGNTIYF
>NA|TRBJ2-1|TRBV4-2|NA
TGTGCCAGCAGCCAAGTCGGACAGCAATACAATGAGCAGTTCTTC
CASSQVGQQYNEQFF
>TRBD2|TRBJ2-1|TRBV10-1|NA
TGCGCCAGCAGTAGCGGGGGGGCCGCCTACAATGAGCAGTTCTTC
CASSSGGAAYNEQFF
>NA|TRBJ2-6|TRBV5-5|NA
TGTGCCAGCAGCCCTCTAAGGGGAGGATCTGGGGCCAACGTCCTGACTTTC
CASSPLRGGSGANVLTF
>TRBD1|TRBJ2-5|TRBV12-3/TRBV12-4|NA
TGTGCCAGCAGTTTCAGGGGGCTTGAGACCCAGTACTTC
CASSFRGLETQYF
>TRBD2|TRBJ2-3|TRBV6-5|few
TGTGCCAGCAGTTATAGGGCAGCGGGGGTCCAAGATACGCAGTATTTT
CASSYRAAGVQDTQYF
>NA|TRBJ2-1|TRBV19|NA
TGTGCCAGTAGTATAGGGGGGGGCCCCTACAATGAGCAGTTCTTC
CASSIGGGPYNEQFF
>TRBD1|TRBJ1-5|TRBV19|NA
TGTGCCAGTAGTATCCAGACAGGGATCAATCAGCCCCAGCATTTT
CASSIQTGINQPQHF
>NA|TRBJ1-1|TRBV7-6|NA
TGTGCCAGCAGCCCTTTACTCGGGGGGTCGGTCACTGAAGCTTTCTTT
CASSPLLGGSVTEAFF
>NA|TRBJ2-5|TRBV7-9|NA
TGTGCCAGCAGCTCTGAGGTCCCCCAAGAGACCCAGTACTTC
CASSSEVPQETQYF
>TRBD2|TRBJ2-1|TRBV18|NA
TGTGCCAGCTCCTTCGATAGCGGGGGTCGGCCCTGGCAGTTCTTC
CASSFDSGGRPWQFF